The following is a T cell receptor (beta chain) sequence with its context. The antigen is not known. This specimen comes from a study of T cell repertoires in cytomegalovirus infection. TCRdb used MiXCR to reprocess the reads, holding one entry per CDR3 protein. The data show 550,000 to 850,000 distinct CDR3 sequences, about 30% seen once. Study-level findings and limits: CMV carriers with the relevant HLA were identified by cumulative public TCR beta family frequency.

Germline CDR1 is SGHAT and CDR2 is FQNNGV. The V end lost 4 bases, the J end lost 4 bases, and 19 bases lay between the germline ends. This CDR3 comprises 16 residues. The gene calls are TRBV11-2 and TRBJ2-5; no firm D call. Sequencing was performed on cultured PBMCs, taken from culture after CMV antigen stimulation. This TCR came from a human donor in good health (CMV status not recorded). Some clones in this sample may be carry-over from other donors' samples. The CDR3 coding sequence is TGTGCCAGCAGCTCAGGTTCGGGCAGCCCCCTAGAGACCCAGTACTTC. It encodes CASSSGSGSPLETQYF. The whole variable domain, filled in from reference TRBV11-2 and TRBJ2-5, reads EAGVAQSPRYKIIEKRQSVAFWCNPISGHATLYWYQQILGQGPKLLIQFQNNGVVDDSQLPKDRFSAERLKGVDSTLKIQPAKLEDSAVYLCASSSGSGSPLETQYFGPGTRLLVL.